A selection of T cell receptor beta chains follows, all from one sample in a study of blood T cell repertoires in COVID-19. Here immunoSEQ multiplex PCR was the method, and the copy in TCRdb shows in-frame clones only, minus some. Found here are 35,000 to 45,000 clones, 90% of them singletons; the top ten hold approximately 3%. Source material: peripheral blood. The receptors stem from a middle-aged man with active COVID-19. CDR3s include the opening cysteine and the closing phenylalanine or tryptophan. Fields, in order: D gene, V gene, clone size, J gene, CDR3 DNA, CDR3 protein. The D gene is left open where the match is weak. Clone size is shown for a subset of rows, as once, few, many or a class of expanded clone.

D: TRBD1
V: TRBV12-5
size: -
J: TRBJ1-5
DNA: TGTGCTAGTGGGCAGCAGACAGGAGGGGGCCAGCCCCAGCATTTT
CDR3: CASGQQTGGGQPQHF

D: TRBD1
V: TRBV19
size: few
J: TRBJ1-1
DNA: TGTGCCAGTAATATGGGACAGGGGTTCCCTGAAGCTTTCTTT
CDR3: CASNMGQGFPEAFF

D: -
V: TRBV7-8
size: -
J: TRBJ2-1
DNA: TGTGCCAGCAGCTTATGGACTAACAATGAGCAGTTCTTC
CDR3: CASSLWTNNEQFF

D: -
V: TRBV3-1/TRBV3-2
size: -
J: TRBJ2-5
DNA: TGTGCCAGCAGCCCTAGTGAAAAAAGGGGCACCCCTCGCGAGACCCAGTACTTC
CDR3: CASSPSEKRGTPRETQYF

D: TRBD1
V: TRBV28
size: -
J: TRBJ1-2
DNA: TGTGCCAGCAGTCTGACAGGGCGAAGCTATGGCTACACCTTC
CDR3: CASSLTGRSYGYTF

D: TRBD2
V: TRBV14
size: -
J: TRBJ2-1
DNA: TGTGCCAGCAGCCTTTACGCAACCGGGACTAGGGCCTTAAGCTCCTACAATGAGCAGTTCTTC
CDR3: CASSLYATGTRALSSYNEQFF

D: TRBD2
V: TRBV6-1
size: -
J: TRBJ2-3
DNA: TGTGCCAGCGGTAAAGGACTAGCGGGGGTGACAGATACGCAGTATTTT
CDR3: CASGKGLAGVTDTQYF

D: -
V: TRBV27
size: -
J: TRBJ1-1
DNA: TGTGCCAGCAGTTCCGTGGGGGCGAACACTGAAGCTTTCTTT
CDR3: CASSSVGANTEAFF

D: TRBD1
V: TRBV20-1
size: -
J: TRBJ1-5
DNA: TGCAGTGCGAGTGACAGGGGGCGTTTTAGCAATCAGCCCCAGCATTTT
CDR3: CSASDRGRFSNQPQHF

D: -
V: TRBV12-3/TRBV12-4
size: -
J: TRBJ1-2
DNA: TGTGCCAGCAGCTCCGGGACTAACTATGGCTACACCTTC
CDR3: CASSSGTNYGYTF

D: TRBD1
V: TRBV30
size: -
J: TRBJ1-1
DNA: TGTGCCTGGGCCTGGACAGGGAGTAAAGCTTTCTTT
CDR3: CAWAWTGSKAFF

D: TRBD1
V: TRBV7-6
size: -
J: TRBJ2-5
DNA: TGTGCCAGCAGCCCCCAGACAGGGGGAAAAGAGACCCAGTACTTC
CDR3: CASSPQTGGKETQYF

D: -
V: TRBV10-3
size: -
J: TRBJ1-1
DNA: TGTGCCATCAGTGACCCCGACAGAAACACTGAAGCTTTCTTT
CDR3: CAISDPDRNTEAFF

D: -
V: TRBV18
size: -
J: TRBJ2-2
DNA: TGTGCCAGCTCACCCGATCGGGCGAACACCGGGGAGCTGTTTTTT
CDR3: CASSPDRANTGELFF

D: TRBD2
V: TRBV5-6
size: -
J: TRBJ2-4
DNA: TGTGCCAGCAGCCTCCGGAGTAGCGGGCCCGGAGCCAAAAACATTCAGTACTTC
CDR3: CASSLRSSGPGAKNIQYF

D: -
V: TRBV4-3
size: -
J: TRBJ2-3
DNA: TGCGCCAGCAGCCGAGGGGAGGCGGCAGGCACAGATACGCAGTATTTT
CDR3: CASSRGEAAGTDTQYF

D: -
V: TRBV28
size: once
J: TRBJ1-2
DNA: TGTGCCAGCAGTTTAGCCAGAACTAACTATGGCTACACCTTC
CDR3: CASSLARTNYGYTF

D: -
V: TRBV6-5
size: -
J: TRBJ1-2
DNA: TGTGCCAGCAGTCCTAACAGGGTTAACTATGGCTACACCTTC
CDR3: CASSPNRVNYGYTF

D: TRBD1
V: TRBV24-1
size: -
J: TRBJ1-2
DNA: TGTGCCACCAGTGAGCCCGGGACAGGGGATGGCTACACCTTC
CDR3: CATSEPGTGDGYTF

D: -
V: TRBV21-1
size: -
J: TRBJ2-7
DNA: TGTGCCAGCAGCAAAAATAGCCCCCCCAGCGAGCAGTACTTC
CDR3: CASSKNSPPSEQYF

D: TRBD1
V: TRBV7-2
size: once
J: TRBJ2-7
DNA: TGTGCCAGCAGCTTTTCGGGACAGGGAAGGTACGAGCAGTACTTC
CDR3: CASSFSGQGRYEQYF

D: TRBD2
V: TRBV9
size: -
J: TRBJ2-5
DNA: TGTGCCAGCAGCTCTCTAGCGGGGGGGCTCGAGACCCAGTACTTC
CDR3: CASSSLAGGLETQYF

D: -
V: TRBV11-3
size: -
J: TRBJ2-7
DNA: TGTGCCAGCAGCTTAGGGGCAGGTTCCTACGAGCAGTACTTC
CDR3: CASSLGAGSYEQYF

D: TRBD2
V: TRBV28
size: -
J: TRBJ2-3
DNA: TGTGCCAGCAGTTTGGGGGGGTATAATACGCAGTATTTT
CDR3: CASSLGGYNTQYF

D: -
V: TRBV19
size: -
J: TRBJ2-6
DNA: TGTGCCAGTAGTATAGAACGGGGGGCTCGGGCCAACGTCCTGACTTTC
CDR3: CASSIERGARANVLTF

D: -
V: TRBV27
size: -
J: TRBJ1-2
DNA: TGTGCCAGCAGGGGGCCTAACTATGGCTACACCTTC
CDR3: CASRGPNYGYTF

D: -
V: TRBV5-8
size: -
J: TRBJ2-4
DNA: TGTGCCAGCAGCTCCCCGGGTATTGCCAAAAACATTCAGTACTTC
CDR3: CASSSPGIAKNIQYF

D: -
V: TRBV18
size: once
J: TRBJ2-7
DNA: TGTGCCAGCTCACGGACAGATAGCTCCTACGAGCAGTACTTC
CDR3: CASSRTDSSYEQYF

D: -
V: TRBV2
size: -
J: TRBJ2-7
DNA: TGTGCCAGCAGTGGGACGCGGAGGATCTACGAGCAGTACTTC
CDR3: CASSGTRRIYEQYF

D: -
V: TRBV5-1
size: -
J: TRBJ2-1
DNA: TGCGCCAGCAGCTTGGGGCAGGGATATTACAATGAGCAGTTCTTC
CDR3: CASSLGQGYYNEQFF

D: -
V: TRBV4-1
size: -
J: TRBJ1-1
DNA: TGCGCCAGCCTCCGGGACATCATAATGAACACTGAAGCTTTCTTT
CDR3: CASLRDIIMNTEAFF

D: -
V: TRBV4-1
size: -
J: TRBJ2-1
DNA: TGCGCCAGCAGCCAAGAATTTTATAACTACAATGAGCAGTTCTTC
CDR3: CASSQEFYNYNEQFF

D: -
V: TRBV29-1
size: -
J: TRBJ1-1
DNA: TGCAGCGTAGCCGGGAGACTGAACACTGAAGCTTTCTTT
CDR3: CSVAGRLNTEAFF

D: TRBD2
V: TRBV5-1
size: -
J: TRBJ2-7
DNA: TGCGCCAGCAGCTTGGAGCAGACTAGCGGAGTATCCTACGAGCAGTACTTC
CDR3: CASSLEQTSGVSYEQYF

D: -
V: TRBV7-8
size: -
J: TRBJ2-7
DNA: TGTGCCAGCAGCTTAAAGGAGTGGTACGAGCAGTACTTC
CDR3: CASSLKEWYEQYF

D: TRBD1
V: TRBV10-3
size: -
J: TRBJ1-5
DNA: TGTGCCATCAGTAAGGACAGGGAGAATCAGCCCCAGCATTTT
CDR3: CAISKDRENQPQHF

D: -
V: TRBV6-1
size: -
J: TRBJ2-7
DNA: TGTGCCAGCAGTGACCCAGGGCTCTCAGGCGAGCAGTACTTC
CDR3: CASSDPGLSGEQYF

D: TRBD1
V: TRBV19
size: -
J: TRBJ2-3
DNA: TGTGCCAGTAGTATGAAACCGGGACAGAGCACAGATACGCAGTATTTT
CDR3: CASSMKPGQSTDTQYF

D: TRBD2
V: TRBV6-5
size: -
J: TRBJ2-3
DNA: TGTGCCAGCAGTTACTCTGCGGGGGGCGCAGATACGCAGTATTTT
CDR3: CASSYSAGGADTQYF

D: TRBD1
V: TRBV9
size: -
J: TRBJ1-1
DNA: TGTGCCAGCAGCCCCCGTCTGGACAGGGGGCGGATTCCTGAAGCTTTCTTT
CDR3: CASSPRLDRGRIPEAFF

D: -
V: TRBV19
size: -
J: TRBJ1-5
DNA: TGTGCCAGTAGTCTTAATAGCAATCAGCCCCAGCATTTT
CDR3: CASSLNSNQPQHF

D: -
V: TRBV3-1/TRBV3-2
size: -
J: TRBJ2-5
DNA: TGTGCCAGCAGCCAAGACGGAGAGACCCAGTACTTC
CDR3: CASSQDGETQYF

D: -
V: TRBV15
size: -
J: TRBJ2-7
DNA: TGTGCCACCAGCAGAGATCAACGGCCAGGGCTACGCTACGAGCAGTACTTC
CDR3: CATSRDQRPGLRYEQYF

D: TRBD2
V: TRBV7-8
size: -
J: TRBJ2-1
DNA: TGTGCCAGCAGCTTACGGCGGCGGGGGGGCTACAATGAGCAGTTCTTC
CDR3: CASSLRRRGGYNEQFF

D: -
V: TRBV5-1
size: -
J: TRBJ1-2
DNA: TGCGCCAGCAGCTTGTTGGCAGGGGAAAACGCTGGCTACACCTTC
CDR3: CASSLLAGENAGYTF

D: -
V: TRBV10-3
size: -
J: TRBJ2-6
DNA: TGTGCCATCAGGCTGGACAGCTCTGGGGCCAACGTCCTGACTTTC
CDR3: CAIRLDSSGANVLTF